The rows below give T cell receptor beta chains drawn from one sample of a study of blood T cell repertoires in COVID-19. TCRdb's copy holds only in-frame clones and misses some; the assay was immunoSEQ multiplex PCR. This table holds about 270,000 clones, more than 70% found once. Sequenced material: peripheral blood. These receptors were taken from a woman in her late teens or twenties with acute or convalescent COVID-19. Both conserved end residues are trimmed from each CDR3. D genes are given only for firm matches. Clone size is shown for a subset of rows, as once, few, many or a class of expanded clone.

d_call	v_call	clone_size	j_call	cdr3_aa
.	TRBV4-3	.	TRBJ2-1	ASSQDTRVEQF
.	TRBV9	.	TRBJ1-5	ASSVGQSRHQPQH
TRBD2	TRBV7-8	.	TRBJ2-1	ASSLPLTSGRRNEQF
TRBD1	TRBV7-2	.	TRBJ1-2	ASSQTGGANYGYT
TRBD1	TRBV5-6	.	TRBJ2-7	ASSLGTGFRYEQY
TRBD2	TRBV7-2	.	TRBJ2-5	ASSFAFGGSGGETQY
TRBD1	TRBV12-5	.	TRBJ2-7	ASAQGDSNSYEQY
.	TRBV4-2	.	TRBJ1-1	ASSQARGYDTEAF
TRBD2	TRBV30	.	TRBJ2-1	AWVGLAGSSTSYNEQF
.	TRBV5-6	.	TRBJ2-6	ASSNLGSGPGANVLT
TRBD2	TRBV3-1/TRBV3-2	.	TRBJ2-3	ASSQDRLAGIDTQY
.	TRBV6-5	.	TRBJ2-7	ASRRSGSYEQY
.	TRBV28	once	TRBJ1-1	ASRDTGNTEAF